A selection of T cell receptor beta chains follows, all from one sample in a study of T cell repertoires in cytomegalovirus infection. Using its own MiXCR run on the reads, TCRdb lists one record per CDR3 protein. Seen here are under 200,000 distinct CDR3 sequences, roughly 9% observed once, and the top ten hold roughly 5.1%. Sequencing was carried out using PBMCs. All receptors come from a human donor in good health (CMV status not recorded). Some clones in this sample may be carry-over from other donors' samples. Each CDR3 is given with its conserved first and last residue. The order of the fields is CDR3 protein, CDR3 DNA, V gene, D gene, clone size, J gene. A D gene is named only where the DNA matches it firmly. Clone size is given for some rows only: seen once, a few or many times, or a class if the clone is expanded.

CASSLGGLGNEQFF	TGTGCCAGCAGCCTAGGGGGGCTCGGCAATGAGCAGTTCTTC	TRBV7-2	NA	many	TRBJ2-1
CVSSPPAGELFF	TGTGTCAGCAGCCCCCCAGCCGGGGAGCTGTTTTTT	TRBV5-4	NA	NA	TRBJ2-2
CASSIPRTGLEDIQYF	TGTGCCAGTAGTATACCCCGGACAGGTTTGGAGGACATTCAGTACTTC	TRBV19	TRBD1	many	TRBJ2-4
CASSYRGDYEQYF	TGTGCCAGCAGTTATAGAGGGGACTACGAGCAGTACTTC	TRBV6-2/TRBV6-3	NA	many	TRBJ2-7
CASSLDISGNTIYF	TGTGCCAGCAGCTTAGATATCTCTGGAAACACCATATATTTT	TRBV7-8	NA	many	TRBJ1-3
CASSSGSFYEQYF	TGTGCCAGCAGCTCTGGGTCCTTCTACGAGCAGTACTTC	TRBV7-2	NA	many	TRBJ2-7
CASSSSTSVHYEQYF	TGTGCCAGCAGTTCTTCTACTAGCGTACACTACGAGCAGTACTTC	TRBV6-2/TRBV6-3	TRBD2	many	TRBJ2-7
CASSYSLSRLAGGAKNIQYF	TGTGCCAGCAGTTACTCGCTCTCCAGACTAGCGGGAGGAGCCAAAAACATTCAGTACTTC	TRBV6-6	TRBD2	many	TRBJ2-4
CASRPPGTGIEKLFF	TGTGCCAGCAGACCTCCCGGGACAGGGATTGAAAAACTGTTTTTT	TRBV7-2	TRBD1	many	TRBJ1-4
CSALRGAGNEQYF	TGCAGCGCTTTGAGGGGGGCAGGTAACGAGCAGTACTTC	TRBV29-1	NA	NA	TRBJ2-7
CASSPRGRDTEAFF	TGTGCCAGCAGCCCCAGGGGTCGGGACACTGAAGCTTTCTTT	TRBV5-8	NA	NA	TRBJ1-1
CASSLQQQFF	TGTGCCAGCAGCCTTCAACAGCAGTTCTTC	TRBV7-9	NA	few	TRBJ2-1
CASSDREDTEAFF	TGTGCCAGCAGTGACCGAGAGGACACTGAAGCTTTCTTT	TRBV28	NA	few	TRBJ1-1
CASSDNGPVVGQPQHF	TGTGCCAGCAGCGATAATGGACCGGTGGTAGGTCAGCCCCAGCATTTT	TRBV7-2	NA	NA	TRBJ1-5
CASSYVGDINEKLFF	TGTGCCAGCAGTTACGTGGGCGACATTAATGAAAAACTGTTTTTT	TRBV6-5	NA	few	TRBJ1-4
CSASVREANGYTF	TGCAGTGCTAGTGTCAGGGAGGCCAATGGCTACACCTTC	TRBV20-1	NA	NA	TRBJ1-2
CSAKLASSTDTQYF	TGCAGTGCTAAACTAGCGTCTAGCACAGATACGCAGTATTTT	TRBV20-1	TRBD2	many	TRBJ2-3
CASRGLARETQYF	TGTGCCAGCAGAGGACTAGCAAGAGAGACCCAGTACTTC	TRBV11-2	TRBD2	NA	TRBJ2-5
CASSQFWTNSYNSPLHF	TGTGCCAGCAGCCAATTTTGGACGAACTCCTATAATTCACCCCTCCACTTT	TRBV5-5	NA	many	TRBJ1-6
CASSGSGTKQYF	TGTGCCAGCAGTGGTAGCGGGACAAAGCAGTACTTC	TRBV25-1	TRBD2	few	TRBJ2-7
CAAGQLNSLGANVLTF	TGTGCGGCGGGACAGTTAAATTCTCTGGGGGCCAACGTCCTGACTTTC	TRBV28	NA	many	TRBJ2-6
CASSQITRRDKNTGELFF	TGTGCCAGCAGTCAGATAACGCGCCGGGACAAGAACACCGGGGAGCTGTTTTTT	TRBV6-2/TRBV6-3	NA	few	TRBJ2-2
CASGGGVYNEQFF	TGTGCCAGCGGGGGGGGGGTTTACAATGAGCAGTTCTTC	TRBV12-3/TRBV12-4	TRBD2	many	TRBJ2-1
CASRESWTGLSNQPQHF	TGTGCCAGCAGAGAATCCTGGACAGGGCTTAGCAATCAGCCCCAGCATTTT	TRBV6-5	TRBD1	few	TRBJ1-5
CATQPSGGAYNEQFF	TGCGCCACCCAACCTAGCGGGGGGGCTTACAATGAGCAGTTCTTC	TRBV5-1	TRBD2	NA	TRBJ2-1
CASGGAGIDTQYF	TGTGCCAGCGGAGGCGCGGGAATAGATACGCAGTATTTT	TRBV7-9	NA	NA	TRBJ2-3
CASSPQGMNTEAFF	TGTGCCAGCAGCCCACAGGGTATGAACACTGAAGCTTTCTTT	TRBV7-2	NA	many	TRBJ1-1
CASSDTGTGGGYTF	TGTGCCAGCAGCGATACCGGGACAGGAGGAGGCTACACCTTC	TRBV7-6	TRBD1	many	TRBJ1-2
CASSLSAALNTEAFF	TGCGCCAGCAGCTTGTCGGCAGCGTTGAACACTGAAGCTTTCTTT	TRBV5-1	NA	many	TRBJ1-1